This T cell receptor (beta chain) was retrieved from a study of CD8+CD57+ T cells in acquired aplastic anemia. About the research overall: Sorting CD4+ and CD8+ cells gave DNA averaging approximately 2.9 ug.

The study profiled TCR beta VDJ and CDR3 using genomic DNA as template. TCRdb re-called the reads with MiXCR, one entry per CDR3 protein. The table has approximately 300,000 distinct CDR3 sequences, 56% seen once. The CDR3 extends over 14 amino acids. Trimming cost V 9 bases and J 9 bases, with 18 bases left between them. Germline V gene data show CDR1 as ENHRY and CDR2 as SYGVKD. Individuals selected for sequencing had exhibited CD8+CD57+ cell expansion on flow cytometry. Blood samples were obtained from patients who had received no prior therapy. Comment on this clonotype: Its specificity is not known.

Study-wide findings and caveats: Between patients and controls, 25 to 35 CD8+ CDR3 sequences were found in common. Patient and control CD8+ Simpson's diversity was not significantly different.

Source material: sorted CD4+, CD8+, or CD8+CD57+ T cells (not recorded which) from PBMCs. The TCR was taken from a human donor with aplastic anemia. The chain couples TRBV10-3 to TRBJ1-6; possibly TRBD1 for D (5 bases). CDR3 loop: CAMSGTAWGSPLHF. CDR3 bases: TGTGCCATGTCTGGGACGGCCTGGGGTTCACCCCTCCACTTT.